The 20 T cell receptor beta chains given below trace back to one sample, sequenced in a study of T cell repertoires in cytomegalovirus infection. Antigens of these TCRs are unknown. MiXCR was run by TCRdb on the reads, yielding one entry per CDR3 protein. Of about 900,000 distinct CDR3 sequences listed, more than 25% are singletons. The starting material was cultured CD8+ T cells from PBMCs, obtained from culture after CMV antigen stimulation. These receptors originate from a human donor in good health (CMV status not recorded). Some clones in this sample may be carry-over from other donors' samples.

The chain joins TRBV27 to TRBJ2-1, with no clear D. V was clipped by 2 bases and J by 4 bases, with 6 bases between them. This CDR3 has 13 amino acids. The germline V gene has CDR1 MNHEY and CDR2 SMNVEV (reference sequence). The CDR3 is CASSLTRYNEQFF. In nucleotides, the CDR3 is TGTGCCAGCAGTTTAACAAGGTACAATGAGCAGTTCTTC.

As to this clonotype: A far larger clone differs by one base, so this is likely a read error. CDR3 sequence reads: CANSPGGTDTQYF. As DNA, the CDR3 is TGTGCCAACAGCCCGGGGGGCACAGATACGCAGTATTTT. V usage is TRBV5-4 and J usage is TRBJ2-3, with TRBD2 as a possible D gene (6 bases). The CDR3 covers 13 residues. Germline lookup yields CDR1 SGHNT and CDR2 YYREEE (reference sequence).

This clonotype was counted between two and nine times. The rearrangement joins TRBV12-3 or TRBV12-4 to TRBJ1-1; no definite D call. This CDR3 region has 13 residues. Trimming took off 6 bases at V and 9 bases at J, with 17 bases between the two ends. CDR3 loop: CASSPPSHLKAFF. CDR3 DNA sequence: TGTGCCAGCAGCCCTCCGAGCCACCTTAAAGCTTTCTTT.

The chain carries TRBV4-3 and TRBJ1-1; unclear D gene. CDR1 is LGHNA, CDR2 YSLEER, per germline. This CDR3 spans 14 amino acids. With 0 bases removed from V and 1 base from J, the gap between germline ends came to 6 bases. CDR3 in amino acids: CASSQETRNTEAFF. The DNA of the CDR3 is TGCGCCAGCAGCCAAGAAACAAGGAACACTGAAGCTTTCTTT.

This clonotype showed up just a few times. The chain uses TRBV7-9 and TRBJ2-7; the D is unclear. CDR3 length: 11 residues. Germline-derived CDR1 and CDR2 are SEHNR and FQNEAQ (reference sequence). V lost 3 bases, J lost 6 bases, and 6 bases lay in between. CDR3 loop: CASSFTVEQYF. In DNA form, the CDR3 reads TGTGCCAGCAGCTTTACGGTCGAGCAGTACTTC.

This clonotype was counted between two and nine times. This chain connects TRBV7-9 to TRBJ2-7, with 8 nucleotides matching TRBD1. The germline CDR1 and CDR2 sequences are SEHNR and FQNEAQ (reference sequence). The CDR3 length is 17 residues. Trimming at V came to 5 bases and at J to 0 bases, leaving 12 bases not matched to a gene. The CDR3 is CASSPSPGTGNSYEQYF. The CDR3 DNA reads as TGTGCCAGCAGCCCCAGCCCCGGGACAGGAAACTCCTACGAGCAGTACTTC.

The CDR3 is CASTLLRDSKQPQHF. DNA for the CDR3: TGTGCCAGTACCCTTCTCCGGGACAGTAAGCAGCCCCAGCATTTT. This chain connects TRBV19 to TRBJ1-5; TRBD1 agrees at 7 bases. Germline assignment: CDR1 LNHDA and CDR2 SQIVND (reference sequence). V shed 7 bases, J shed 7 bases, and the junction held 13 bases outside the gene matches. This CDR3 has 15 residues.

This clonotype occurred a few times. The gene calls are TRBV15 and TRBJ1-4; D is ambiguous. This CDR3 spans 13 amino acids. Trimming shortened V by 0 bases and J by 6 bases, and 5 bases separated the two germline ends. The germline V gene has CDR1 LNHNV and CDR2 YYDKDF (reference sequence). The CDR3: CATSREADEKLFF. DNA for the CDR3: TGTGCCACCAGCAGAGAGGCCGATGAAAAACTGTTTTTT. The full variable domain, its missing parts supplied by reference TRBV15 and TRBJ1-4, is DAMVIQNPRYQVTQFGKPVTLSCSQTLNHNVMYWYQQKSSQAPKLLFHYYDKDFNNEADTPDNFQSRRPNTSFCFLDIRSPGLGDTAMYLCATSREADEKLFFGSGTQLSVL.

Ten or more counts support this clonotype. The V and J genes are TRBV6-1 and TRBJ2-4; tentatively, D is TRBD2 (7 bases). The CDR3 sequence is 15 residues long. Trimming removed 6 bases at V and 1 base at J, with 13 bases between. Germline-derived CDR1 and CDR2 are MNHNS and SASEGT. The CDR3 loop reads CASSQSGGAKNIQYF. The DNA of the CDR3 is TGTGCCAGCAGCCAATCGGGGGGCGCCAAAAACATTCAGTACTTC.

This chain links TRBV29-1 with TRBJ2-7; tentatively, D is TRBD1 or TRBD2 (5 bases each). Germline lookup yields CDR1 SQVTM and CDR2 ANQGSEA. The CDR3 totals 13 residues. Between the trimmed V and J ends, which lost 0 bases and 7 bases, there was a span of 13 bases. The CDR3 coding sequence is TGCAGCGTTGAAGAAGGGGCCGGAGGTGAGCAGTACTTC. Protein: CSVEEGAGGEQYF.

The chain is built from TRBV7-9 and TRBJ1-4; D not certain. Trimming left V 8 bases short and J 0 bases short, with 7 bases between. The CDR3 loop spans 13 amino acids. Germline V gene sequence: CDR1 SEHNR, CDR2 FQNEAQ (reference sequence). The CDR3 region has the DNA TGTGCCAGCCTTGACTCAACTAATGAAAAACTGTTTTTT. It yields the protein CASLDSTNEKLFF.

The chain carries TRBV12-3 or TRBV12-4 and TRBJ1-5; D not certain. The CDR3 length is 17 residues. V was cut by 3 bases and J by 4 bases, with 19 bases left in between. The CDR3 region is CASSFYLPSGGNQPQHF. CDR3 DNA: TGTGCCAGCAGTTTCTATCTCCCTAGCGGAGGGAATCAGCCCCAGCATTTT.

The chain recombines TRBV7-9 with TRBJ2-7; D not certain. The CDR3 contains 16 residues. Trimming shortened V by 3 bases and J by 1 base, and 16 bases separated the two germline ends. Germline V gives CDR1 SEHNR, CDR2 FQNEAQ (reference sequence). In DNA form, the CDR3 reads TGTGCCAGCAGCTTGTCGGGCCAGGCGCGATCCTACGAGCAGTACTTC. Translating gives CASSLSGQARSYEQYF.

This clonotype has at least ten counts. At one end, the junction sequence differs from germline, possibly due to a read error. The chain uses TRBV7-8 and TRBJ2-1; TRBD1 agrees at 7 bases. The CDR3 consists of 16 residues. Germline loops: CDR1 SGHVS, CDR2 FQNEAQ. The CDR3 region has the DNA TGTGCCAGCAGCTTAGTTGTAGGGGGCTCCCACAATGAGCAGTTCTTC. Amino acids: CASSLVVGGSHNEQFF.

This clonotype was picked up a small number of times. CDR3 DNA sequence: TGTGCCAGCACCAACCGGGACAGGCGAGATGGCTACACCTTC. Its translation is CASTNRDRRDGYTF. The chain carries TRBV6-6 and TRBJ1-2, with TRBD1 matching 8 bases. The CDR3 length is 14 residues. V shed 7 bases, J shed 6 bases, and the junction held 10 bases outside the gene matches. The germline V gene has CDR1 MNHNY and CDR2 SVGAGI (reference sequence).

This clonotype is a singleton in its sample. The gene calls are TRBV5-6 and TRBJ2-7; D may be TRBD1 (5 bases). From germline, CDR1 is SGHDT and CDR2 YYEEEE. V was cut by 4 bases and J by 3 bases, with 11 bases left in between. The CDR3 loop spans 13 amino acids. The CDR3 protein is CASSVQASYEQYV. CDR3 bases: TGTGCCAGCAGCGTACAGGCCAGCTACGAGCAGTACGTC.

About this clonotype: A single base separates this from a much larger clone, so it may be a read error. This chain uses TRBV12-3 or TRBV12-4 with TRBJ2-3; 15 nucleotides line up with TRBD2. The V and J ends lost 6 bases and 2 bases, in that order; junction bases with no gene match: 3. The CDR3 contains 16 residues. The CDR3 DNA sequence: TGTGCCAGCAGCGGGACTAGCGGGGGGATCACAGATACGCAGTATTTT. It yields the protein CASSGTSGGITDTQYF.

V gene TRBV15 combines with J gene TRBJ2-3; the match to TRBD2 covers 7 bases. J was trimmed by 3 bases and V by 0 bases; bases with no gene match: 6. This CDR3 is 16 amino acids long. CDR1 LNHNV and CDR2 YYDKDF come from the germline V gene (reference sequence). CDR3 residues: CATSRDLGTITDTQYF. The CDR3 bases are TGTGCCACCAGCAGAGATCTGGGGACTATTACAGATACGCAGTATTTT.

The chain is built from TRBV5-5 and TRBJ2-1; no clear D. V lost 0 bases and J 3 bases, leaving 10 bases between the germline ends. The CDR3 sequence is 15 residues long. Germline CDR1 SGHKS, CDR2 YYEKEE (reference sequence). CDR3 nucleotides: TGTGCCAGCAGCTTGGAAGGTCCTGACTACAATGAGCAGTTCTTC. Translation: CASSLEGPDYNEQFF. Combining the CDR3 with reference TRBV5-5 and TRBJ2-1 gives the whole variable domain DAGVTQSPTHLIKTRGQQVTLRCSPISGHKSVSWYQQVLGQGPQFIFQYYEKEERGRGNFPDRFSARQFPNYSSELNVNALLLGDSALYLCASSLEGPDYNEQFFGPGTRLTVL.

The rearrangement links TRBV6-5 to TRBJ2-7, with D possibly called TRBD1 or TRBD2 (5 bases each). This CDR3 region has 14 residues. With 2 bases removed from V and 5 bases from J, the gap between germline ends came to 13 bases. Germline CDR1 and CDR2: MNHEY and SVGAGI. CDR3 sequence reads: CASSYGGIGHEQYF. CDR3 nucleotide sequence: TGTGCCAGCAGTTACGGGGGAATCGGTCACGAGCAGTACTTC.